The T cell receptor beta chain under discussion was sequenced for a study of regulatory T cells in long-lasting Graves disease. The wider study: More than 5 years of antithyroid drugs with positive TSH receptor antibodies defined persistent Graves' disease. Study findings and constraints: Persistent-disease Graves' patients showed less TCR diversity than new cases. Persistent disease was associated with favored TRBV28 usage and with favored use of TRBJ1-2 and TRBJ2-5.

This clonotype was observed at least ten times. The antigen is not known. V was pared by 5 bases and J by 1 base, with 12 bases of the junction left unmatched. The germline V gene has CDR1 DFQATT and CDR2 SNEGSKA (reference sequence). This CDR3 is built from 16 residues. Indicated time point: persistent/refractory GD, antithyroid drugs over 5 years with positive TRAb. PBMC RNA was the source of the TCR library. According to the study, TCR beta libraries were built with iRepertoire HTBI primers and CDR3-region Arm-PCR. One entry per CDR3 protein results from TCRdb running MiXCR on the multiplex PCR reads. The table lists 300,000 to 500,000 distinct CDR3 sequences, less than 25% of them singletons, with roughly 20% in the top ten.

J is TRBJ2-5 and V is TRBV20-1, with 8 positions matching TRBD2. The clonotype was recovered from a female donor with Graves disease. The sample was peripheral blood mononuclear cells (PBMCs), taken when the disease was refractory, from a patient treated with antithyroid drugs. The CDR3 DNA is TGCAGTGCTGTCTCAACTAGCGGAGCCCTCCAAGAGACCCAGTACTTC. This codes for CSAVSTSGALQETQYF.